The T cell receptor (beta chain) under discussion was sequenced for a study of T cell responses to AZD1222 COVID-19 vaccine. Study findings and constraints: The study reported that nearly half of spike-specific TCRs target unmutated variant regions. Repertoires were sampled only after the peak T cell response. Donors in the cohort were predominantly white British and more often female, and clonal diversity was possibly underestimated.

On this clone: Its antigen is still unknown.

Data came from immunoSEQ multiplex PCR; TCRdb stores just in-frame clones and leaves some out. The sample comprises fewer than 150,000 clones, around 84% of which are singletons, and approximately 18% rests with the top ten. This specimen consisted of peripheral blood, obtained 28 days after the second AZD1222 dose. The origin of this receptor is an adult who received the AZD1222 COVID-19 vaccine.

CDR3 nucleotide sequence: TGTGCCAGCAGTTACAGCGGGGAGGAGGAGACCCAGTACTTC. This gives the protein CASSYSGEEETQYF. The rearrangement joins TRBV6-6 to TRBJ2-5, with 7 bases matching TRBD2. This CDR3 has 14 amino acids. CDR1 and CDR2 from the germline V gene are MNHNY and SVGAGI (reference sequence). Germline trimming cut 2 bases from V and 5 bases from J; bases unmatched to any gene: 5.